This T cell receptor beta chain was recovered during a study of glioma-infiltrating T cells after dendritic cell vaccination. The time point was: after dendritic cell vaccination, including at tumor progression/relapse. Fresh-frozen tumor tissue and more than two years of survival data were available for all. Blood PBMC samples: pre-vaccination, two weeks post third vaccination, and at tumor progression. The PCR used 60 V beta and 13 J beta primers. The data were produced by immunoSEQ multiplex PCR, yet TCRdb's version contains in-frame clones alone and is incomplete. The sample includes around 87,000 clones, around 83% of them seen just once. The TCR was taken from a human donor with glioblastoma. The sample was blood, taken after dendritic cell vaccination.

The CDR3 sequence: CASTRDRENYGYTF. As DNA, the CDR3 is TGTGCCAGCACTAGGGACAGAGAGAACTATGGCTACACCTTC. The chain combines TRBV9 with TRBJ1-2; 7 bases line up with TRBD1. Germline V lookup: CDR1 SGDLS, CDR2 YYNGEE. The CDR3 is made up of 14 amino acids. The junction had 7 bases not matched to a gene; V was cut back by 6 bases and J by 2 bases.